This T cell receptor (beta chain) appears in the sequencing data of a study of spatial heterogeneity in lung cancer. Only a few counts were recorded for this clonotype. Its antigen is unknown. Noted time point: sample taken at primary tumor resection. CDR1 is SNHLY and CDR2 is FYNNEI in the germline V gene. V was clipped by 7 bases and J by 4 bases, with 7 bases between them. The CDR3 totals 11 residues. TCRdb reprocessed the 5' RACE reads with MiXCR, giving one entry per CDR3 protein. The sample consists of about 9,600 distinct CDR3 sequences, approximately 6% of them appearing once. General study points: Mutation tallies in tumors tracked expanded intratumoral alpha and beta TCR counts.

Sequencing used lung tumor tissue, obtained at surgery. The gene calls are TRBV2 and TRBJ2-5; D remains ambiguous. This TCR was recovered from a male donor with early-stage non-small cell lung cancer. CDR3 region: CASTWGETQYF. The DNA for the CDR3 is TGTGCCAGCACCTGGGGAGAGACCCAGTACTTC.